The TCR beta chain described here comes from a study of blood T cells in healthy people across ages. This clonotype appeared many times. The CDR3 length is 16 residues. The J segment lost 1 base and the V segment lost 2 bases, leaving 5 bases of the junction unmatched. A second about 6 to 11 cycle PCR used barcoded and J-beta primers. MiXCR, applied by TCRdb to the 5' RACE reads, yields one record per CDR3 protein. The repertoire holds over a million distinct CDR3 sequences, with approximately 43% as singletons. Material: blood. The sequence derives from a woman under 30 in good health. V and J are TRBV12-3 or TRBV12-4 and TRBJ1-5; TRBD1 matches 7 bases. The CDR3: CASSLLPRGSNQPQHF. The CDR3 DNA is TGTGCCAGCAGTTTACTGCCCAGGGGGAGCAATCAGCCCCAGCATTTT.